The next 9 T cell receptor beta chains were all read from a single sample in a study of T cells in Graves' hyperthyroidism and ophthalmopathy. The investigators amplified TCR beta CDR3 regions from RNA transcripts. The HTBI primer set served for first-round RT-PCR of the TCR CDR3. TCRdb ran MiXCR on the multiplex PCR reads and lists one entry per CDR3 protein. The sample records about 570,000 distinct CDR3 sequences, under 60% being singletons. The sequenced sample was peripheral blood or thyroid tissue (not recorded which). The receptors originated from an adult woman with Graves' disease, either hyperthyroidism or ophthalmopathy (not recorded which).

In its sample, this clonotype was seen many times. V and J are TRBV20-1 and TRBJ2-2; a weak D match, TRBD1 (6 bases). Germline lookup yields CDR1 DFQATT and CDR2 SNEGSKA (reference sequence). V was pared by 3 bases and J by 3 bases, with 11 bases between. This CDR3 spans 14 amino acids. The CDR3 nucleotides read TGCAGTGCTAGTCTCAGGGGCGACACCGGGGAGCTGTTTTTT. Translating it yields CSASLRGDTGELFF.

This chain links TRBV10-3 with TRBJ1-5, with no clear D. Germline assignment: CDR1 ENHRY and CDR2 SYGVKD. The length of the CDR3 is 13 residues. V was trimmed by 4 bases and J by 6 bases, leaving 10 bases between them. CDR3 in DNA: TGTGCCATCAGTGTAGACGGGTCTCAGCCCCAGCATTTT. Amino acid sequence: CAISVDGSQPQHF.

Details on this clonotype: Possible read error: a much larger clone is one base away. The chain carries TRBV2 and TRBJ2-2, with TRBD2 as a possible D gene (7 bases). Germline V gene data show CDR1 as SNHLY and CDR2 as FYNNEI. This CDR3 has 12 residues. Written as DNA, the CDR3 is TGTGCCAGCAGAGTACAGGGAGGGGGGCTGTTTTTT. Its translation: CASRVQGGGLFF. Together with reference TRBV2 and TRBJ2-2, the CDR3 gives the full variable domain: EPEVTQTPSHQVTQMGQEVILRCVPISNHLYFYWYRQILGQKVEFLVSFYNNEISEKSEIFDDQFSVERPDGSNFTLKIRSTKLEDSAMYFCASRVQGGGLFFGEGSRLTVL.

Comments on this clonotype: This may stem from a read error, because a much larger clone lies one nucleotide away. The chain carries TRBV28 and TRBJ1-5, with D maybe TRBD1 (5 bases). The germline gives CDR1 MDHEN, CDR2 SYDVKM. This CDR3 has 13 amino acids. The CDR3 is CAISYRGTQPQHF. The CDR3 nucleotides are TGTGCCATCAGTTACCGAGGGACTCAGCCCCAGCATTTT.

The table lists this clonotype with many counts. The CDR3 is CASSPWRGGGNQPQHF. For the CDR3, the DNA is TGCGCCAGCAGCCCCTGGCGGGGTGGAGGCAATCAGCCCCAGCATTTT. This chain links TRBV4-1 with TRBJ1-5, with D hard to call. This CDR3 comprises 16 residues. CDR1 and CDR2 from the germline V gene are MGHRA and YSYEKL. Between the trimmed V and J ends, which lost 4 bases and 2 bases, there was a span of 15 bases.

The rearrangement joins TRBV20-1 to TRBJ2-7; D gene uncertain. In germline, CDR1 is DFQATT, CDR2 SNEGSKA (reference sequence). The length of the CDR3 is 14 residues. Trimming removed 6 bases from V and 3 bases from J, with 18 bases in between. CDR3 sequence reads: CSANDPGRGYEQYF. DNA of the CDR3: TGCAGTGCGAACGACCCAGGCAGAGGCTACGAGCAGTACTTC.

The chain couples TRBV18 to TRBJ2-7; D perhaps matches TRBD1 (8 bases). The CDR3 runs 15 residues. Germline V CDR1 and CDR2: KGHSH, LQKENI. V shed 5 bases and J shed 2 bases, with 16 bases lying between them. The CDR3 spells CASSFGQGGTYEQYF. The CDR3 DNA is TGTGCCAGCTCATTCGGACAGGGAGGGACCTACGAGCAGTACTTC.

This clonotype has at least ten counts. The chain uses TRBV5-1 and TRBJ1-5; tentatively, D is TRBD1 (5 bases). V was shortened by 1 base and J by 0 bases, with 11 bases between the two germline ends. The CDR3 spans 16 residues. Germline CDR1 and CDR2: SGHRS and YFSETQ. The chain's CDR3 is CASSLTGDLSNQPQHF. In DNA, the CDR3 is TGCGCCAGCAGCTTGACGGGGGACCTTAGCAATCAGCCCCAGCATTTT.

This clonotype was detected a few times. CDR3 DNA: TGCGCCAGCAGGTCGGACAGGGCTTACGAGCAGTACTTC. This sequence encodes CASRSDRAYEQYF. The rearrangement links TRBV10-2 to TRBJ2-7; 8 nucleotides agree with TRBD1. Unmatched junction bases numbered 5, after V lost 6 bases and J lost 4 bases. Germline V CDR1 and CDR2: WSHSY, SAAADI. The CDR3 contains 13 residues.